This entry describes one TCR beta chain. Its target is unknown. TCRdb re-derived calls from the reads in MiXCR, one entry per CDR3 protein. The table has around 55,000 distinct CDR3 sequences, about a fifth seen once. The data were taken from a study of T cell repertoires in cytomegalovirus infection. Germline assignment: CDR1 SGHVS and CDR2 FQNEAQ. The CDR3 is 16 residues long. V was cut by 5 bases and J by 2 bases, with 15 bases left in between. This clonotype was obtained from a human donor in good health (CMV status not recorded). Some clones in this sample may be carry-over from other donors' samples. The rearrangement links TRBV7-8 to TRBJ2-2, with D hard to call. Sample: CD8+ T cells from cultured PBMCs, taken from culture after CMV antigen stimulation. CDR3 amino acids: CASSHNRAENTGELFF. In DNA form, the CDR3 reads TGTGCCAGCAGCCACAATCGGGCGGAAAACACCGGGGAGCTGTTTTTT. The complete variable domain, with remaining parts taken from reference TRBV7-8 and TRBJ2-2, reads GAGVSQSPRYKVAKRGQDVALRCDPISGHVSLFWYQQALGQGPEFLTYFQNEAQLDKSGLPSDRFFAERPEGSVSTLKIQRTQQEDSAVYLCASSHNRAENTGELFFGEGSRLTVL.